A selection of T cell receptor beta chains follows, all from one sample in a study of shared clonotypes between healthy human individuals. Measured with immunoSEQ multiplex PCR; TCRdb has only the in-frame clones, and not every one. This table holds hundreds of thousands of clones, around three quarters found once. The sample taken for sequencing was memory CD4+ T cells sorted from blood. The receptors stem from a woman aged 25-40 years in good health. Both conserved end residues are part of each CDR3. Each record gives: clone size, V gene, D gene, J gene, CDR3 DNA, CDR3 protein. D genes are given only for firm matches. Expanded clones get a size class; other rows say once, few or many, or leave the size out.

clone size: .; V gene: TRBV19; D gene: .; J gene: TRBJ2-3; CDR3 DNA: TGTGCCAGTAGTATCCAAAGTGCGAGGGACATACTCGCAGATACGCAGTATTTT; CDR3 protein: CASSIQSARDILADTQYF
clone size: .; V gene: TRBV6-5; D gene: TRBD2; J gene: TRBJ2-7; CDR3 DNA: TGTGCCAGCAGCCAGCGGGACTTACCCTACGAGCAGTACTTC; CDR3 protein: CASSQRDLPYEQYF
clone size: .; V gene: TRBV10-3; D gene: .; J gene: TRBJ2-7; CDR3 DNA: TGTGCCATCAGTGAGTCGCCCCTAGATTTCCAGGGCGAGCAGTACTTC; CDR3 protein: CAISESPLDFQGEQYF
clone size: .; V gene: TRBV9; D gene: .; J gene: TRBJ2-3; CDR3 DNA: TGTGCCAGCAGCGTGAGAGGTTCTAGCACAGATACGCAGTATTTT; CDR3 protein: CASSVRGSSTDTQYF
clone size: .; V gene: TRBV14; D gene: .; J gene: TRBJ2-7; CDR3 DNA: TGTGCCAGCAGCCAACATAGTTGCGAGCAGTACTTC; CDR3 protein: CASSQHSCEQYF
clone size: .; V gene: TRBV2; D gene: .; J gene: TRBJ1-6; CDR3 DNA: TGTGCCAGCAGTGAAGAGGGGACGAGATCACCCCTCCACTTT; CDR3 protein: CASSEEGTRSPLHF
clone size: once; V gene: TRBV5-1; D gene: TRBD2; J gene: TRBJ2-1; CDR3 DNA: TGCGCCAGCAGCGCGGGACTAGCGGGAGTGATGGAGCAGTTCTTC; CDR3 protein: CASSAGLAGVMEQFF
clone size: .; V gene: TRBV14; D gene: .; J gene: TRBJ2-7; CDR3 DNA: TGTGCCAGCAGCCAAGCGACGGGGTCCTACGAGCAGTACTTC; CDR3 protein: CASSQATGSYEQYF
clone size: .; V gene: TRBV15; D gene: TRBD2; J gene: TRBJ2-7; CDR3 DNA: TGTGCCACCAGCAGGAGGACTAGCGGCTCCTACGAGCAGTACTTC; CDR3 protein: CATSRRTSGSYEQYF
clone size: many; V gene: TRBV11-2; D gene: TRBD2; J gene: TRBJ2-2; CDR3 DNA: TGTGCCAGCAGCTACCGGGGCGGTGGTAGCGGGAGTAGGGGGGAGCTGTTTTTT; CDR3 protein: CASSYRGGGSGSRGELFF
clone size: .; V gene: TRBV4-1; D gene: .; J gene: TRBJ2-7; CDR3 DNA: TGCGCCAGCAGCCAAGATCTTGGCAGGGGAACCTACGAGCAGTACTTC; CDR3 protein: CASSQDLGRGTYEQYF
clone size: .; V gene: TRBV6-5; D gene: .; J gene: TRBJ2-6; CDR3 DNA: TGTGCCAGCAGGCCAGGGCTTGGGGCCAACGTCCTGACTTTC; CDR3 protein: CASRPGLGANVLTF
clone size: .; V gene: TRBV27; D gene: .; J gene: TRBJ1-1; CDR3 DNA: TGTGCCAGCAGTTCACCGGGACTTGAAAGGACTGAAGCTTTCTTT; CDR3 protein: CASSSPGLERTEAFF
clone size: .; V gene: TRBV9; D gene: TRBD2; J gene: TRBJ2-1; CDR3 DNA: TGTGCCAGCAGCGTAGGGGGCGGGAGGGCCAACAATGAGCAGTTCTTC; CDR3 protein: CASSVGGGRANNEQFF
clone size: .; V gene: TRBV7-9; D gene: .; J gene: TRBJ1-2; CDR3 DNA: TGTGCCAGCAGCTTATTGCGGCATGGCTACACCTTC; CDR3 protein: CASSLLRHGYTF
clone size: once; V gene: TRBV6-1; D gene: .; J gene: TRBJ2-7; CDR3 DNA: TGTGCCAGCAGGCCCAGTAGCTCCTACGAGCAGTACTTC; CDR3 protein: CASRPSSSYEQYF
clone size: .; V gene: TRBV30; D gene: .; J gene: TRBJ2-7; CDR3 DNA: TGTGCTTGGGGAATTGTATACGAGCAGTACTTC; CDR3 protein: CAWGIVYEQYF
clone size: .; V gene: TRBV6-5; D gene: .; J gene: TRBJ1-3; CDR3 DNA: TGTGCCAGCAGCCGGGACGGCGTGCCTGGAAACACCATATATTTT; CDR3 protein: CASSRDGVPGNTIYF
clone size: many; V gene: TRBV5-6; D gene: .; J gene: TRBJ1-2; CDR3 DNA: TGTGCCAGCAGCTTGGGACAAAACTATGGCTACACCTTC; CDR3 protein: CASSLGQNYGYTF
clone size: .; V gene: TRBV5-1; D gene: .; J gene: TRBJ1-1; CDR3 DNA: TGCGCCAGCAGCTTTAATCCCCCGGACGGTGAAGCTTTCTTT; CDR3 protein: CASSFNPPDGEAFF
clone size: .; V gene: TRBV11-1; D gene: .; J gene: TRBJ2-7; CDR3 DNA: TGTGCCAGCAGCCCCAGGAAGGTGAGGAATTTAGTGAGCGAGCAGTACTTC; CDR3 protein: CASSPRKVRNLVSEQYF
clone size: .; V gene: TRBV5-1; D gene: .; J gene: TRBJ1-2; CDR3 DNA: TGCGCCAGCAGCGGCCAATCTAACTATGGCTACACCTTC; CDR3 protein: CASSGQSNYGYTF
clone size: .; V gene: TRBV18; D gene: .; J gene: TRBJ1-2; CDR3 DNA: TGTGCCAGCTCACCACCCAGCCAGGGGAACTATGGCTACACCTTC; CDR3 protein: CASSPPSQGNYGYTF
clone size: .; V gene: TRBV30; D gene: TRBD1; J gene: TRBJ1-6; CDR3 DNA: TGTGCCTGGAGTGCGAGGTGGAAAAACAGGGGCTCCTATAATTCACCCCTCCACTTT; CDR3 protein: CAWSARWKNRGSYNSPLHF
clone size: .; V gene: TRBV19; D gene: TRBD2; J gene: TRBJ2-3; CDR3 DNA: TGTGCCACCGAAGGGGGTGTAGCGGGAGCTTTGGGTACGCAGTATTTT; CDR3 protein: CATEGGVAGALGTQYF
clone size: .; V gene: TRBV2; D gene: .; J gene: TRBJ1-1; CDR3 DNA: TGTGCCAGCAGTGTTGAGCTAAACACTGAAGCTTTCTTT; CDR3 protein: CASSVELNTEAFF
clone size: few; V gene: TRBV10-2; D gene: .; J gene: TRBJ1-2; CDR3 DNA: TGCGCCAGCAGGGAGGATGAGAATCTCTATGGCTACACCTTC; CDR3 protein: CASREDENLYGYTF
clone size: .; V gene: TRBV9; D gene: TRBD1; J gene: TRBJ2-7; CDR3 DNA: TGTGCCAGCAGCAAGACTCAAACAGGGGGCTACGAGCAGTACTTC; CDR3 protein: CASSKTQTGGYEQYF
clone size: .; V gene: TRBV5-1; D gene: TRBD1; J gene: TRBJ1-2; CDR3 DNA: TGCGCCAGCAGCCCCGGACAGGATGTGGATGGCTACACCTTC; CDR3 protein: CASSPGQDVDGYTF
clone size: many; V gene: TRBV2; D gene: .; J gene: TRBJ1-5; CDR3 DNA: TGTGCCAGCAGTGAGTCGCAGGTGAATCAGCCCCAGCATTTT; CDR3 protein: CASSESQVNQPQHF
clone size: once; V gene: TRBV19; D gene: TRBD1; J gene: TRBJ2-5; CDR3 DNA: TGTGCCAGTAGTACCGGGACAGGGAGAGAGACCCAGTACTTC; CDR3 protein: CASSTGTGRETQYF
clone size: .; V gene: TRBV10-3; D gene: .; J gene: TRBJ1-5; CDR3 DNA: TGTGCCATCAGTGAGTCGAGGGGGGATCAGCCCCAGCATTTT; CDR3 protein: CAISESRGDQPQHF
clone size: .; V gene: TRBV4-2; D gene: TRBD1; J gene: TRBJ2-2; CDR3 DNA: TGTGCCAGCAGCCGAGACGGGACAGGGATTACCGGGGAGCTGTTTTTT; CDR3 protein: CASSRDGTGITGELFF
clone size: .; V gene: TRBV19; D gene: .; J gene: TRBJ2-2; CDR3 DNA: TGTGCCAGTAGATTCCAGGGAACGTACACCGGGGAGCTGTTTTTT; CDR3 protein: CASRFQGTYTGELFF
clone size: few; V gene: TRBV30; D gene: .; J gene: TRBJ2-7; CDR3 DNA: TGTGCCTGGAGTCGGGGGAAGAGCTCCTACGAGCAGTACTTC; CDR3 protein: CAWSRGKSSYEQYF
clone size: few; V gene: TRBV4-2; D gene: TRBD2; J gene: TRBJ2-3; CDR3 DNA: TGTGCCAGCAGCCATCAAATCACCGGGACTAGCGGGAGGGGACACACGACTAGCACAGATACGCAGTATTTT; CDR3 protein: CASSHQITGTSGRGHTTSTDTQYF
clone size: few; V gene: TRBV6-1; D gene: .; J gene: TRBJ2-2; CDR3 DNA: TGTGCCAGCATTATACTGCACCCCAACACCGGGGAGCTGTTTTTT; CDR3 protein: CASIILHPNTGELFF
clone size: few; V gene: TRBV7-8; D gene: .; J gene: TRBJ2-4; CDR3 DNA: TGTGCCAGCAGCTTCGGAGGTTCGGACAAAAACATTCAGTACTTC; CDR3 protein: CASSFGGSDKNIQYF
clone size: .; V gene: TRBV7-6; D gene: TRBD2; J gene: TRBJ2-7; CDR3 DNA: TGTGCCAGCAGCTTAGTACCCCCGACTAGCAGAGACTACGAGCAGTACTTC; CDR3 protein: CASSLVPPTSRDYEQYF
clone size: few; V gene: TRBV5-6; D gene: .; J gene: TRBJ1-4; CDR3 DNA: TGTGCCAGCAGCTTTGGGGTGGAAAAACTGTTTTTT; CDR3 protein: CASSFGVEKLFF
clone size: .; V gene: TRBV7-9; D gene: TRBD1; J gene: TRBJ2-7; CDR3 DNA: TGTGCCAGCAGCCTGACAGGGGGCGAGCCCTACGAGCAGTACTTC; CDR3 protein: CASSLTGGEPYEQYF